The count of the clone carrying this T cell receptor beta chain is one. The CDR3 runs 15 residues. Trimming at V came to 2 bases and at J to 5 bases, leaving 6 bases not matched to a gene. CDR1 SGHRS and CDR2 YFSETQ come from the germline V gene. Cohort assignment relied on participant-reported clinical history. The record originates from a study of blood T cell repertoires in COVID-19. Overall study context: Acute and convalescent COVID-19 specimens originated in the United States, Italy and Spain.

Per the original methods: It was from reference gene primer amplification that nucleated cell counts were estimated. Here immunoSEQ multiplex PCR was the method, and the copy in TCRdb shows in-frame clones only, minus some. The DNA gave D and trimming, while V, J and clone size come from that table. The table has around 200,000 clones, approximately 90% seen once; the top ten hold over 3%. Sample: PBMCs or T cells enriched from blood (not recorded which). This chain links TRBV5-1 with TRBJ1-4; 7 nucleotides align to TRBD1. The TCR comes from a woman aged 40 to 49 with acute COVID-19. CDR3 sequence reads: CASSFLTGSNEKLFF. The DNA for the CDR3 is TGCGCCAGCAGCTTCCTGACAGGGTCAAATGAAAAACTGTTTTTT.